The subject of this entry is one T cell receptor beta chain. Antigen: not known. The identical CDR3 is also encoded by other nucleotide sequences in the sample. The sample originates from a study of shared clonotypes between healthy human individuals. Trimming shortened V by 2 bases and J by 0 bases, and 8 bases separated the two germline ends. Looked up from germline, CDR1 is SGHNT and CDR2 is YYREEE (reference sequence). There are 15 residues in the CDR3. General observations from the study: In general, naive subsets displayed greater estimated richness than memory subsets did.

Deep-level settings were used for running the assay. Libraries were prepared by immunoSEQ multiplex PCR; TCRdb keeps only in-frame clonotypes and omits some of them. The sample carries under 1,100,000 clones, about 75% recorded once. The donor cohort consisted entirely of Caucasian adults residing in Nashville, Tennessee. Material for sequencing was memory CD4+ T cells sorted from blood. The subset is: CD45RA-negative fraction. The source of this sequence is a man in his late teens or twenties in good health. The chain uses TRBV5-4 and TRBJ1-4, with D possibly TRBD1 on 5 matching bases. The DNA of the CDR3 is TGTGCCAGCAGCTTAACAGGCGCAACTAATGAAAAACTGTTTTTT. This codes for CASSLTGATNEKLFF. Filled out from reference TRBV5-4 and TRBJ1-4, the complete variable domain reads ETGVTQSPTHLIKTRGQQVTLRCSSQSGHNTVSWYQQALGQGPQFIFQYYREEENGRGNFPPRFSGLQFPNYSSELNVNALELDDSALYLCASSLTGATNEKLFFGSGTQLSVL.